Below, 16 T cell receptor beta chains from the same sample are listed, as sequenced in a study of CD8+ T cells in alopecia areata. RNA extraction and reverse transcription yielded cDNA as sequencing template. Sequenced by immunoSEQ multiplex PCR; TCRdb stores in-frame clones only, minus some. The data show around 82,000 clones, around 54% seen once. Material: NKG2D-high CD8+ T cells sorted from blood. The receptors originated from a human donor with alopecia areata.

Details on this clone: Given the absence of the conserved phenylalanine or tryptophan at the CDR3 end, a read error is likely. V is TRBV6-6 and J is TRBJ2-7; tentative D call: TRBD2 (6 bases). Trimming took off 7 bases at V and 3 bases at J, with 19 bases between the two ends. This CDR3 has 15 residues. CDR1 is MNHNY and CDR2 is SVGAGI in the germline V gene (reference sequence). The CDR3 DNA reads TGTGCCAGCAAAAAACTAGCTCCTGAAGACTACGAGCAGTACCTC. Its protein is CASKKLAPEDYEQYL.

The gene calls are TRBV29-1 and TRBJ2-5; D unclear. Matching the DNA end better, TRBJ2-7 makes the J call doubtful. The germline gives CDR1 SQVTM, CDR2 ANQGSEA. The CDR3 runs 13 residues. The CDR3 coding sequence is TGCAGCGTTGAGTTCGATAAGACCTACGAGCAGTACTTC. Translating it yields CSVEFDKTYEQYF.

The rearrangement uses TRBV30 and TRBJ1-1; D gene ambiguous. The CDR3 covers 12 residues. V was shortened by 1 base and J by 1 base, with 4 bases between the two germline ends. Germline V CDR1 and CDR2: GTSNPN, SVGIG (reference sequence). The CDR3 DNA follows: TGTGCCTGGAGTGAAGGGAACACTGAAGCTTTCTTT. This encodes CAWSEGNTEAFF.

This chain joins TRBV29-1 and TRBJ2-2, with a tentative D call TRBD1 (6 bases). The germline gives CDR1 SQVTM, CDR2 ANQGSEA. V lost 6 bases and J lost 7, with 12 bases in between. The CDR3 has 12 amino acids. CDR3 nucleotide sequence: TGCAGCGTACGGACAGAGATCGGGGAGCTGTTTTTT. Its protein product is CSVRTEIGELFF.

This clone was seen a few times. The V and J genes are TRBV25-1 and TRBJ1-2; the D is unclear. V lost 2 bases and J 7 bases, leaving 2 bases between the germline ends. Per germline, CDR1 MGHDK and CDR2 SYGVNS. The CDR3 is 10 amino acids. CDR3 in DNA: TGTGCCAGCAGTGAAGTTGGCTACACCTTC. Translating gives CASSEVGYTF.

This clone was observed a few times. This chain uses TRBV27 with TRBJ2-7; 9 nucleotides align to TRBD2. In germline, CDR1 is MNHEY, CDR2 SMNVEV (reference sequence). CDR3 size: 15 residues. The V segment lost 5 bases and the J segment 0 bases; nucleotides outside the gene matches: 5. The CDR3 DNA is TGTGCCAGCAGTCAGCGGGGGGCGAGCTCCTACGAGCAGTACTTC. Protein: CASSQRGASSYEQYF.

This clone has just a few counts. The chain is built from TRBV11-2 and TRBJ2-7, with 9 nucleotides matching TRBD1. CDR3 length equals 13 residues. CDR1 is SGHAT, CDR2 FQNNGV, per germline. The V gene end was trimmed by 4 bases and the J gene end by 4 bases; junction bases not matched to a gene: 2. The CDR3 here is CASSSGTGYEQYF. CDR3 in DNA: TGTGCCAGCAGCTCCGGGACAGGGTACGAGCAGTACTTC.

This rearrangement joins TRBV27 to TRBJ2-5, with D perhaps matching TRBD2 (6 bases). The ends were cut back, 5 bases at V and 4 bases at J, with 11 bases in the middle. CDR1 MNHEY and CDR2 SMNVEV come from the germline V gene (reference sequence). This CDR3 has 13 amino acids. The CDR3 sequence is CASSLGLGETQYF. CDR3 coding DNA: TGTGCCAGCAGTCTGGGACTGGGAGAGACCCAGTACTTC.

The sample holds a few counts of this clone. J is TRBJ1-2 and V is TRBV29-1, with D unresolved. Trimming left V 7 bases short and J 8 bases short, with 17 bases between. This CDR3 has 12 residues. Germline lookup yields CDR1 SQVTM and CDR2 ANQGSEA. The CDR3 sequence: CSAEDPYGGYTF. CDR3 coding DNA: TGCAGCGCCGAAGACCCATACGGGGGCTACACCTTC.

The V call is TRBV4-1, the J call TRBJ2-7; 13 nucleotides align to TRBD2. The CDR3 has 17 residues. J lost 4 bases, V lost 1 base, and 7 bases had no gene match. CDR1 and CDR2 (germline): MGHRA, YSYEKL. The CDR3 reads CASSQVQGLAGEYEQYF. The DNA of the CDR3 is TGCGCCAGCAGCCAAGTCCAAGGACTAGCGGGAGAGTACGAGCAGTACTTC.

This clone was picked up a small number of times. The chain has TRBV29-1 and TRBJ1-1, with a tentative D call TRBD1 (5 bases). The germline V gene has CDR1 SQVTM and CDR2 ANQGSEA. The CDR3 has 13 amino acids. Between the trimmed V and J ends, which lost 5 bases and 1 base, there was a span of 11 bases. The CDR3 DNA follows: TGCAGCGTTCAAACGGGGGGGAACACTGAAGCTTTCTTT. This gives the protein CSVQTGGNTEAFF.

This clone occurred a few times. The V call is TRBV7-9, the J call TRBJ2-3; no firm D call. Germline-derived CDR1 and CDR2 are SEHNR and FQNEAQ (reference sequence). V was clipped by 6 bases and J by 4 bases, with 8 bases between them. The CDR3 covers 12 residues. Written as DNA, the CDR3 is TGTGCCAGCAGACTGGATGCAGATACGCAGTATTTT. Translated: CASRLDADTQYF.

The genes are TRBV7-9 and TRBJ1-2; a weak D match, TRBD1 (6 bases). This CDR3 comprises 16 residues. Trimming removed 5 bases from V and 2 bases from J, with 18 bases in between. Per the germline V gene, CDR1 is SEHNR and CDR2 is FQNEAQ (reference sequence). The DNA for the CDR3 is TGTGCCAGCAGCCTAACAACGACAGGCTCGAACTATGGCTACACCTTC. Translating it yields CASSLTTTGSNYGYTF.

The rearrangement uses TRBV5-1 and TRBJ1-1; possible D gene TRBD1, 5 bases. The CDR3 has 12 residues. Trimming left V 4 bases short and J 6 bases short, with 10 bases between. Germline loops: CDR1 SGHRS, CDR2 YFSETQ. The CDR3 sequence: CASSTGTAEAFF. The CDR3 region has the DNA TGCGCCAGCAGCACCGGGACGGCTGAAGCTTTCTTT.

V is TRBV29-1 and J is TRBJ2-1; either TRBD1 or TRBD2 may fit D (5 bases each). V was trimmed by 8 bases and J by 4 bases, leaving 15 bases between them. Germline loops: CDR1 SQVTM, CDR2 ANQGSEA. CDR3 length: 13 amino acids. CDR3 sequence reads: CSLSGTEYNEQFF. In DNA, the CDR3 is TGCAGCCTATCCGGGACGGAGTACAATGAGCAGTTCTTC.

The V and J genes are TRBV27 and TRBJ2-1, with D perhaps TRBD2 (5 bases). Germline V gives CDR1 MNHEY, CDR2 SMNVEV (reference sequence). V dropped 6 bases and J dropped 5 bases, with 11 bases sitting between them. The CDR3 has 13 residues. CDR3 sequence: CASSYDYDNEQFF. The CDR3 DNA follows: TGTGCCAGCAGCTATGACTACGACAATGAGCAGTTCTTC.